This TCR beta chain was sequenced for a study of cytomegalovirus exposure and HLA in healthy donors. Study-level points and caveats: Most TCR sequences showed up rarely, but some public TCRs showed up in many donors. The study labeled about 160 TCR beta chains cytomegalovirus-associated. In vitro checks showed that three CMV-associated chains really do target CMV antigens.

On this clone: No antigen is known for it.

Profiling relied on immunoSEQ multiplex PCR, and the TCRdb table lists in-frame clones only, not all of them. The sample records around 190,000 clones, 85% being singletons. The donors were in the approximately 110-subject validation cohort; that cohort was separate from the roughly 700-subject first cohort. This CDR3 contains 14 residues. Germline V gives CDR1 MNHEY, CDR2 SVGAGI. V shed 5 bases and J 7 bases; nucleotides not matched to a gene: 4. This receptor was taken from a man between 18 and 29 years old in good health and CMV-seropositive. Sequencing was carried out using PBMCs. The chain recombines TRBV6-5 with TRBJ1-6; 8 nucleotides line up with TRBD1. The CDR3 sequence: CASSEGTGNSPLHF. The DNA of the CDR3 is TGTGCCAGCAGTGAGGGGACAGGCAATTCACCCCTCCACTTT.